This TCR beta chain comes out of a study of shared clonotypes between healthy human individuals. Terminally differentiated effector memory CD45RA+ cells were excluded from the naive CD8 cells, which were CD45RO-negative and positively selected for CCR7. All of the donors resided in Nashville, Tennessee, and each was a Caucasian adult. As for this clone: Its antigen remains unidentified.

The method was immunoSEQ multiplex PCR; TCRdb's version includes in-frame clones alone and lacks a portion of them. Here the sample spans about 2.1 million clones, around 95% being singletons. Germline-derived CDR1 and CDR2 are SGHAT and FQDESV (reference sequence). The ends were cut back, 2 bases at V and 6 bases at J, with 11 bases in the middle. CDR3 length equals 13 residues. Overall study results and limits: The generation probabilities recorded for non-shared clonotypes fell below those of clonotypes shared by all four donors.

The origin of this receptor is a man aged 18 to 29 in good health. Some clones in this sample may be carry-over from other donors' samples. This chain links TRBV11-1 with TRBJ2-7; D gene uncertain. Material for sequencing was naive CD8+ T cells from PBMCs. The DNA for the CDR3 is TGTGCCAGCAGCTTATTTAAAAGAAGCGAGCAGTACTTC. Translated: CASSLFKRSEQYF.